This T cell receptor (beta chain) originates from a study of CD4 and CD8 cells across lung adenocarcinoma regions. The patients had localized lung adenocarcinoma, a non-small cell subtype. One entry per CDR3 protein results from TCRdb running MiXCR on the PCR reads. The sample lists about 17,000 distinct CDR3 sequences, 46% occurring once. Input material: CD4+ T cells from the margin of a lung tumor. The TCR sequence derives from a male donor with lung adenocarcinoma. The CD4 and CD8 labels of this study may be unreliable.

CDR3 in amino acids: CASSRPGAEQFF. The CDR3, as DNA: TGTGCCAGCAGTCGTCCAGGGGCCGAGCAGTTCTTC. This chain uses TRBV6-1 with TRBJ2-1, with D possibly matching TRBD1 (6 bases). The germline CDR1 and CDR2 sequences are MNHNS and SASEGT. V lost 5 bases to trimming and J lost 10 bases, with 12 bases between them. CDR3 length equals 12 residues.